This T cell receptor beta chain was obtained from a study of T cell clonality in common variable immunodeficiency. Most patients and controls had Caucasian heritage. From germline, CDR1 is DFQATT and CDR2 SNEGSKA (reference sequence). This CDR3 spans 14 amino acids. V gave up 6 bases and J gave up 1 base, with 12 bases separating them. The sample holds many counts of this clone. Its cognate antigen is unknown. Read data end 3 residues before the CDR3 end; the end is taken from the germline J gene. Whole-study findings and limits: Links between repertoire features and CVID complications were heterogeneity-limited. CVID subjects showed higher TCRbeta clonality than healthy controls. Shared TCRbeta clones were fewer between CVID subjects than controls.

TCRdb keeps only in-frame clones here, not all; method: immunoSEQ multiplex PCR. The data show 35,000 to 50,000 clones, with none appearing a single time. This chain uses TRBV20-1 with TRBJ2-2, with D perhaps matching TRBD1 (5 bases). The receptor was derived from a person aged 18 to 75 in good health. The sequencing input was peripheral blood mononuclear cells. The chain's CDR3 is CSAELTGNTGELFF. The covered CDR3 bases are TGCAGTGCAGAACTTACAGGGAACACCGGGGAG.